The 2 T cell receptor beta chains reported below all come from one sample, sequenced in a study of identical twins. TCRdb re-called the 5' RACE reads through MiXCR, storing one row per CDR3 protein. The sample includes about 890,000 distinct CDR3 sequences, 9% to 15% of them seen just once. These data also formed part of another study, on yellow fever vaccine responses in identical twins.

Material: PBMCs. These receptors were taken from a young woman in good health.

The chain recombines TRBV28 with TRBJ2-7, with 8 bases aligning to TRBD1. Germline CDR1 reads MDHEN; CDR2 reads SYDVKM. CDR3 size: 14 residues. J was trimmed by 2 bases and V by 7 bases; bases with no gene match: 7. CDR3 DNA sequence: TGTGCCAGCATTGGGGGGACAGGTCCCTACGAGCAGTACTTC. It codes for CASIGGTGPYEQYF.

The CDR3 spells CATSDVRGGFLFHEQFF. CDR3 nucleotides: TGTGCCACCAGTGACGTGAGAGGGGGCTTCCTCTTCCATGAGCAGTTCTTC. The chain couples TRBV24-1 to TRBJ2-1; 7 bases line up with TRBD1. With V trimmed by 4 bases and J by 8 bases, 16 bases remained unmatched. This CDR3 is built from 17 residues. CDR1 is KGHDR and CDR2 is SFDVKD in the germline V gene.